Below are 4 T cell receptor beta chains sequenced from a single sample in a study of control samples from healthy donors and cancer patients. Generated by immunoSEQ multiplex PCR, the TCRdb table keeps only in-frame clones and is missing some. The data contain 96,000 or so clones, roughly 93% of them singletons. The material sequenced was blood. The receptors were sampled from a man younger than 30 in good health.

This chain joins TRBV30 and TRBJ2-5; 11 bases line up with TRBD2. After removal of 2 bases from V and 5 bases from J, the junction contained 16 bases not matched to a gene. The CDR3 loop spans 18 amino acids. The germline CDR1 and CDR2 sequences are GTSNPN and SVGIG (reference sequence). The CDR3: CAWSKPGLAVPAEETQYF. The CDR3 bases are TGTGCCTGGAGTAAGCCGGGACTAGCGGTCCCCGCGGAGGAGACCCAGTACTTC.

This clone has more than one count but fewer than ten. The gene calls are TRBV4-1 and TRBJ1-4; D not resolved. CDR3 length: 15 residues. Trimming shortened V by 4 bases and J by 4 bases, and 13 bases separated the two germline ends. Germline CDR1 and CDR2: MGHRA and YSYEKL. The CDR3 DNA is TGCGCCAGCAGCCCACTGCAGAGTTATAATGAAAAACTGTTTTTT. This sequence encodes CASSPLQSYNEKLFF.

The V call is TRBV9, the J call TRBJ1-6, with 8 positions matching TRBD1. With 4 bases clipped from V and 5 bases from J, the junction kept 2 bases outside the gene matches. CDR3 length equals 14 residues. CDR1 SGDLS and CDR2 YYNGEE come from the germline V gene. In nucleotides, the CDR3 is TGTGCCAGCAGCCCGACAGGGGATAATTCACCCCTCCACTTT. This sequence encodes CASSPTGDNSPLHF.

V is TRBV6-5 and J is TRBJ1-4; possibly TRBD1 for D (5 bases). The V gene's germline CDR1 is MNHEY and CDR2 SVGAGI. There are 15 residues in the CDR3. Trimming removed 4 bases from V and 4 bases from J, with 13 bases in between. DNA for the CDR3: TGTGCCAGCAGTTCAGGAAAGGGGAATAATGAAAAACTGTTTTTT. Its translation: CASSSGKGNNEKLFF.